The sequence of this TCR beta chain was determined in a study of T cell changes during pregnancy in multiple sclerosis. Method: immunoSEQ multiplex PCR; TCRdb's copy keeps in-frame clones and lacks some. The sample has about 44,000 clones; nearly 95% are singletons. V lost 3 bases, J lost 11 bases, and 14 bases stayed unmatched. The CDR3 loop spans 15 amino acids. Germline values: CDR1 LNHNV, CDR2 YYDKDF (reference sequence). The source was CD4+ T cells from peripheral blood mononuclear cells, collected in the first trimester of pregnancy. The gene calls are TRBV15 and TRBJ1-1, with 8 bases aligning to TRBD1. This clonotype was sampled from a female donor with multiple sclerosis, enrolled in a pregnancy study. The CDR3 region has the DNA TGTGCCACCAGCAGCGCAGGAAAGGACAGGGTGGGCGCTTTCTTT. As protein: CATSSAGKDRVGAFF. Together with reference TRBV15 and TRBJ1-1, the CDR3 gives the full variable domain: DAMVIQNPRYQVTQFGKPVTLSCSQTLNHNVMYWYQQKSSQAPKLLFHYYDKDFNNEADTPDNFQSRRPNTSFCFLDIRSPGLGDTAMYLCATSSAGKDRVGAFFGQGTRLTVV.